The clone carrying this T cell receptor (beta chain) was seen ten or more times. Each patient went into thyroid surgery without having received any treatment. This sample is part of a study of metastatic and nonmetastatic thyroid tumors. Germline V gene sequence: CDR1 SGHAT, CDR2 FQNNGV. The CDR3 loop spans 14 amino acids. Trimming took off 2 bases at V and 2 bases at J, with 10 bases between the two ends. As processed by the authors: The study built a papillary thyroid cancer distant-metastasis classifier from CDR3 differences across clinicopathological groups. MiXCR was used by TCRdb to re-call the PCR reads. The V and J calls here are based on TCRdb, not the publication. Of 30,000 to 40,000 clones listed, under 25% were seen once; the top ten hold 22%.

This receptor was obtained from a female donor with papillary thyroid cancer or a benign thyroid nodule (not recorded which). Some clones in this sample may be carry-over from other donors' samples. Sequencing was done on a sample of blood. J is TRBJ2-7 and V is TRBV11-2; D uncertain. CDR3 DNA sequence: TGTGCCAGCAGCTTAACCGACGGTCCCTACGAGCAGTACTTC. This sequence encodes CASSLTDGPYEQYF.